The 3 T cell receptor beta chains presented below share a single source sample, sequenced in a study of Graves' ophthalmopathy and Graves' hyperthyroidism. Investigators amplified TCR beta CDR3 regions from RNA transcripts. First-round RT-PCR used HTBI primers; second-round multiplex PCR followed. From the multiplex PCR reads, TCRdb called clonotypes with MiXCR, one entry per CDR3 protein. The sample lists hundreds of thousands of distinct CDR3 sequences, about 20% seen once, with approximately 6.9% in the top ten. Sequencing was done on a sample of peripheral blood. These receptors were taken from a woman aged 18-29 years with stable Graves' hyperthyroidism. Some clones in this sample may be carry-over from other donors' samples.

This clonotype was seen a handful of times. The chain joins TRBV7-2 to TRBJ2-5, with D unresolved. V was pared by 1 base and J by 5 bases, with 8 bases between. The CDR3 loop spans 13 amino acids. The germline CDR1 and CDR2 sequences are SGHTA and FQGNSA. CDR3 in amino acids: CASSLERAETQYF. In nucleotides, the CDR3 is TGTGCCAGCAGCTTAGAGCGCGCGGAGACCCAGTACTTC.

This clonotype was seen repeatedly, ten times or more. This chain joins TRBV28 and TRBJ1-2; D is unclear. This CDR3 is 13 amino acids long. Germline V gene data show CDR1 as MDHEN and CDR2 as SYDVKM. V lost 5 bases and J lost 5, with 12 bases in between. CDR3 loop: CASSPPWEYGYTF. The CDR3 DNA sequence: TGTGCCAGCAGTCCTCCTTGGGAGTATGGCTACACCTTC.

There are many counts of this clonotype. V gene TRBV7-8 combines with J gene TRBJ2-5, with TRBD1 matching over 11 bases. J was trimmed by 5 bases and V by 1 base; bases with no gene match: 3. The CDR3 is made up of 15 amino acids. The germline V gene encodes CDR1 SGHVS and CDR2 FQNEAQ. The CDR3 sequence: CASSLVGQGVETQYF. The CDR3 coding sequence is TGTGCCAGCAGCTTAGTGGGACAGGGGGTGGAGACCCAGTACTTC.